The 26 T cell receptor beta chains below were found in one sample sequenced in a study of blood T cell repertoires in COVID-19. Data came from immunoSEQ multiplex PCR; TCRdb stores just in-frame clones and leaves some out. The table has over 200,000 clones, about nine tenths seen once; the top ten hold about 14%. The sample taken for sequencing was PBMCs or T cells enriched from blood (not recorded which). The receptors were sampled from a man between 18 and 29 years old who had recovered from COVID-19.

This chain joins TRBV7-2 and TRBJ2-3, with TRBD2 identical over 8 bases. This CDR3 is 16 amino acids long. Germline-derived CDR1 and CDR2 are SGHTA and FQGNSA. Trimming cost V 0 bases and J 6 bases; bases outside gene matches: 8. CDR3 bases: TGTGCCAGCAGCTTAGCGTCCAGCGGGGGCGGGGATACGCAGTATTTT. It codes for CASSLASSGGGDTQYF. The variable domain in full, with the rest retrieved from reference TRBV7-2 and TRBJ2-3, is GAGVSQSPSNKVTEKGKDVELRCDPISGHTALYWYRQSLGQGLEFLIYFQGNSAPDKSGLPSDRFSAERTGGSVSTLTIQRTQQEDSAVYLCASSLASSGGGDTQYFGPGTRLTVL.

The rearrangement joins TRBV4-1 to TRBJ2-3, with D perhaps matching TRBD1 (5 bases). The CDR3 length is 15 residues. With 2 bases removed from V and 4 bases from J, the gap between germline ends came to 13 bases. Germline V gene sequence: CDR1 MGHRA, CDR2 YSYEKL. The CDR3 sequence is CASSQNRFSADTQYF. CDR3 coding DNA: TGCGCCAGCAGCCAAAACAGGTTTTCAGCAGATACGCAGTATTTT.

The rearrangement links TRBV2 to TRBJ1-2; 9 bases fit TRBD1. The CDR3 is made up of 14 amino acids. CDR1 is SNHLY and CDR2 is FYNNEI in the germline V gene. The V gene end was trimmed by 1 base and the J gene end by 7 bases; junction bases not matched to a gene: 4. The CDR3 region is CASSEGQGVGGYTF. CDR3 coding DNA: TGTGCCAGCAGTGAAGGACAGGGGGTGGGTGGCTACACCTTC. Variable domain in full (rest from reference TRBV2 and TRBJ1-2): EPEVTQTPSHQVTQMGQEVILRCVPISNHLYFYWYRQILGQKVEFLVSFYNNEISEKSEIFDDQFSVERPDGSNFTLKIRSTKLEDSAMYFCASSEGQGVGGYTFGSGTRLTVV.

This chain joins TRBV5-1 and TRBJ2-1, with D perhaps matching TRBD2 (5 bases). Germline V gives CDR1 SGHRS, CDR2 YFSETQ. The CDR3 runs to 16 residues. The ends were cut back, 1 base at V and 0 bases at J, with 11 bases in the middle. The CDR3 sequence: CASSLQAASSYNEQFF. In DNA form, the CDR3 reads TGCGCCAGCAGCTTGCAAGCGGCCAGCTCCTACAATGAGCAGTTCTTC.

This clone was seen once. The CDR3 nucleotides are TGTGCCAGCAGTTTGTCTCGCTCTGGGGCCAACGTCCTGACTTTC. It encodes CASSLSRSGANVLTF. J is TRBJ2-6 and V is TRBV27; D is undetermined. Germline assignment: CDR1 MNHEY and CDR2 SMNVEV (reference sequence). The CDR3 loop spans 15 amino acids. The V and J ends lost 3 bases and 0 bases respectively, with 6 bases between them.

The chain is built from TRBV7-9 and TRBJ1-2; D remains ambiguous. Germline V gene data show CDR1 as SEHNR and CDR2 as FQNEAQ (reference sequence). The CDR3 extends over 12 amino acids. Trimming took 1 base from V and 5 from J, leaving 5 bases between them. The CDR3: CASSLDGYGYTF. The DNA for the CDR3 is TGTGCCAGCAGCTTAGACGGTTATGGCTACACCTTC.

The J gene is TRBJ2-2, the V gene TRBV7-9, with a weak D call TRBD1 (6 bases). This CDR3 has 14 amino acids. The germline CDR1 and CDR2 sequences are SEHNR and FQNEAQ (reference sequence). With 5 bases removed from V and 0 bases from J, the gap between germline ends came to 7 bases. The CDR3 here is CASSHRANTGELFF. CDR3 sequence (DNA): TGTGCCAGCAGCCACAGGGCGAACACCGGGGAGCTGTTTTTT. The variable domain in full, completed from reference TRBV7-9 and TRBJ2-2, reads DTGVSQNPRHKITKRGQNVTFRCDPISEHNRLYWYRQTLGQGPEFLTYFQNEAQLEKSRLLSDRFSAERPKGSFSTLEIQRTEQGDSAMYLCASSHRANTGELFFGEGSRLTVL.

This clone is a singleton in its sample. The chain couples TRBV19 to TRBJ1-2, with TRBD1 matching over 9 bases. Germline V lookup: CDR1 LNHDA, CDR2 SQIVND (reference sequence). V was clipped by 7 bases and J by 5 bases; unmatched bases: 11. The CDR3 runs 15 residues. CDR3 in amino acids: CASTHPGQGLYGYTF. The CDR3 region has the DNA TGTGCCAGTACTCATCCGGGACAGGGCTTGTATGGCTACACCTTC.

The chain carries TRBV5-1 and TRBJ1-1, with a weak D call TRBD1 (6 bases). The CDR3 loop spans 15 amino acids. Germline V gene data show CDR1 as SGHRS and CDR2 as YFSETQ. Deletions cut 2 bases from V and 2 bases from J, with 13 bases between. This CDR3 reads CASSLLQGVNTEAFF. CDR3 nucleotide sequence: TGCGCCAGCAGCTTATTACAGGGCGTTAACACTGAAGCTTTCTTT.

This sequence joins TRBV5-6 and TRBJ2-7; 7 positions match TRBD1. There are 14 residues in the CDR3. Germline V lookup: CDR1 SGHDT, CDR2 YYEEEE. V lost 2 bases and J lost 0; bases outside the gene matches: 2. CDR3 nucleotide sequence: TGTGCCAGCAGCTTAGACAGGGCCTCCTACGAGCAGTACTTC. The encoded protein is CASSLDRASYEQYF.

The chain uses TRBV4-2 and TRBJ2-3; D might be TRBD1 (6 bases). The V end was cut by 2 bases, the J end by 1 base, with 16 bases between. The germline V gene encodes CDR1 LGHNA and CDR2 YNFKEQ. CDR3 size: 17 residues. The CDR3 spells CASSQIYRDIGTDTQYF. In DNA, the CDR3 is TGTGCCAGCAGCCAAATATACCGGGACATTGGCACAGATACGCAGTATTTT.

V and J are TRBV27 and TRBJ2-3, with 15 bases identical to TRBD2. This CDR3 contains 16 residues. V lost 5 bases, J lost 3 bases, and 3 bases stayed unmatched. Germline-derived CDR1 and CDR2 are MNHEY and SMNVEV (reference sequence). The CDR3 nucleotides read TGTGCCAGCAGTGACGGGACTAGCGGGGGGACAGATACGCAGTATTTT. It codes for CASSDGTSGGTDTQYF.

The V call is TRBV21-1, the J call TRBJ1-3. TRBV21-1 is recorded as a pseudogene. This CDR3 contains 15 residues. The CDR3 sequence: CASSNPGGSGNTIYF. The CDR3, as DNA: TGTGCCAGCAGCAACCCCGGCGGATCTGGAAACACCATATATTTT.

As for this clone: The same CDR3 can be traced to other DNA sequences in this sample. The rearrangement joins TRBV30 to TRBJ1-2; the D gene is possibly TRBD1 (5 bases). Trimming cost V 4 bases and J 7 bases, with 13 bases left between them. CDR1 GTSNPN and CDR2 SVGIG come from the germline V gene (reference sequence). This CDR3 is built from 12 residues. The CDR3 region has the DNA TGTGCCTGGATTCCGGGGGTGGGTGGCTACACCTTC. Protein: CAWIPGVGGYTF.

This clone has only one observation. The V gene is TRBV5-1, the J gene TRBJ2-1, with 7 bases aligning to TRBD1. Trimming at V came to 1 base and at J to 5 bases, leaving 9 bases not matched to a gene. The CDR3 has 16 amino acids. Germline V gene lookup returns CDR1 SGHRS and CDR2 YFSETQ. The CDR3 region has the DNA TGCGCCAGCAGCTTGTTCTGGACAGGCGGTAACAATGAGCAGTTCTTC. Translated: CASSLFWTGGNNEQFF.

V usage is TRBV7-2 and J usage is TRBJ1-1; no clear D gene. Trimming stripped 9 bases from V and 4 bases from J, with 12 bases between. In germline, CDR1 is SGHTA, CDR2 FQGNSA. The CDR3 is 12 amino acids. CDR3 sequence (DNA): TGTGCCAGTAAAACTCAGGTCACTGAAGCTTTCTTT. Protein product: CASKTQVTEAFF.

The rearrangement joins TRBV5-1 to TRBJ2-7; maybe TRBD2 (5 bases). The germline CDR1 and CDR2 sequences are SGHRS and YFSETQ. The germline V and J ends were trimmed by 0 bases and 3 bases, with 10 bases remaining between them. The CDR3 contains 14 residues. The CDR3 spells CASSLEDSVYEQYF. CDR3 coding DNA: TGCGCCAGCAGCTTGGAGGACTCGGTCTACGAGCAGTACTTC.

The chain is built from TRBV5-1 and TRBJ1-4; TRBD1 is a possible D gene (6 bases). Germline V gene data show CDR1 as SGHRS and CDR2 as YFSETQ. V lost 0 bases and J lost 3, with 15 bases in between. The CDR3 length is 17 residues. The CDR3 region has the DNA TGCGCCAGCAGCTTGGCTTGGGGGGGCCTAGCTAATGAAAAACTGTTTTTT. Residues: CASSLAWGGLANEKLFF.

The chain is built from TRBV18 and TRBJ2-2; tentative D call: TRBD2 (6 bases). The length of the CDR3 is 16 residues. Germline V gene data show CDR1 as KGHSH and CDR2 as LQKENI. Trimming shortened V by 0 bases and J by 4 bases, and 12 bases separated the two germline ends. The CDR3 nucleotides read TGTGCCAGCTCACCACCGCTTGCGGGAACCACCGGGGAGCTGTTTTTT. As protein: CASSPPLAGTTGELFF. Using reference TRBV18 and TRBJ2-2 for the parts outside the CDR3, the full variable domain is NAGVMQNPRHLVRRRGQEARLRCSPMKGHSHVYWYRQLPEEGLKFMVYLQKENIIDESGMPKERFSAEFPKEGPSILRIQQVVRGDSAAYFCASSPPLAGTTGELFFGEGSRLTVL.

V is TRBV5-4 and J is TRBJ2-5; 12 bases match TRBD2. CDR1 and CDR2 (germline): SGHNT, YYREEE (reference sequence). V dropped 4 bases and J dropped 1; count of bases not matched to a gene: 11. The CDR3 length is 18 residues. The CDR3: CASSMGLAGAKSQETQYF. CDR3 DNA sequence: TGTGCCAGCAGCATGGGACTAGCGGGCGCGAAATCCCAAGAGACCCAGTACTTC.

This clone was observed a single time. The rearrangement joins TRBV7-9 to TRBJ1-2; 8 bases line up with TRBD1. The V gene's germline CDR1 is SEHNR and CDR2 FQNEAQ (reference sequence). V was pared by 5 bases and J by 3 bases, with 8 bases of the junction left unmatched. The CDR3 totals 15 residues. The CDR3 spells CASSGGTGIYYGYTF. The DNA for the CDR3 is TGTGCCAGCAGCGGGGGGACAGGAATATACTATGGCTACACCTTC.

The chain couples TRBV7-9 to TRBJ2-3, with unresolved D. CDR3 length: 11 residues. V was clipped by 7 bases and J by 5 bases, with 7 bases between them. The V gene's germline CDR1 is SEHNR and CDR2 FQNEAQ (reference sequence). Written as DNA, the CDR3 is TGTGCCAGCACCTCAGTAGATACGCAGTATTTT. Residues: CASTSVDTQYF. Combining the CDR3 with reference TRBV7-9 and TRBJ2-3 gives the whole variable domain DTGVSQNPRHKITKRGQNVTFRCDPISEHNRLYWYRQTLGQGPEFLTYFQNEAQLEKSRLLSDRFSAERPKGSFSTLEIQRTEQGDSAMYLCASTSVDTQYFGPGTRLTVL.

V is TRBV5-5 and J is TRBJ1-3; D remains unclear. V was cut by 2 bases and J by 3 bases, with 15 bases left in between. The germline V gene has CDR1 SGHKS and CDR2 YYEKEE (reference sequence). The CDR3 is made up of 16 amino acids. The chain's CDR3 is CASSFGRQIGGNTIYF. In DNA form, the CDR3 reads TGTGCCAGCAGCTTCGGGAGACAAATTGGTGGAAACACCATATATTTT.

This clone showed up just a few times. The J gene is TRBJ2-1, the V gene TRBV5-4; no firm D call. Germline V lookup: CDR1 SGHNT, CDR2 YYREEE (reference sequence). V shed 2 bases and J shed 0 bases, with 9 bases lying between them. CDR3 length equals 15 residues. The DNA for the CDR3 is TGTGCCAGCAGCTTTGGAGCTAGCTCCTACAATGAGCAGTTCTTC. Its protein product is CASSFGASSYNEQFF.

The chain uses TRBV7-9 and TRBJ2-1; TRBD2 matches 10 bases. CDR1 is SEHNR and CDR2 is FQNEAQ in the germline V gene (reference sequence). This CDR3 comprises 17 residues. With 10 bases clipped from V and 3 bases from J, the junction kept 15 bases outside the gene matches. The CDR3 DNA sequence: TGTGCCACCATAGGCCATAAGACTAGCGGGTACTACAATGAGCAGTTCTTC. The encoded protein is CATIGHKTSGYYNEQFF.

This clone is a singleton in its sample. The gene calls are TRBV10-3 and TRBJ2-2, with TRBD2 matching over 9 bases. CDR1 ENHRY and CDR2 SYGVKD come from the germline V gene. J lost 1 base, V lost 7 bases, and 4 bases had no gene match. The CDR3 totals 15 residues. CDR3 DNA sequence: TGTGCCATCACTAGCGGGGTCGGGAACACCGGGGAGCTGTTTTTT. It codes for CAITSGVGNTGELFF.